This passage covers 20 T cell receptor beta chains from one sample sequenced in a study of siplizumab effects on memory and regulatory T cells. Profiled with immunoSEQ multiplex PCR; TCRdb holds only in-frame clones, not every one. The sample lists under 100,000 clones, about nine tenths occurring once. Sequenced input: Tregs sorted from blood. These TCRs come from a human donor in good health.

This clone was observed a single time. This chain uses TRBV4-1 with TRBJ1-5, with D maybe TRBD1 (5 bases). CDR1 and CDR2 from the germline V gene are MGHRA and YSYEKL. The CDR3 loop spans 16 amino acids. V gave up 1 base and J gave up 2 bases, with 12 bases separating them. Written as DNA, the CDR3 is TGCGCCAGCAGCCAAGGTTCAGGGTTGGGCAATCAGCCCCAGCATTTT. Amino acid sequence: CASSQGSGLGNQPQHF.

This chain joins TRBV6-4 and TRBJ1-2, with a possible D match to TRBD1 (6 bases). In germline, CDR1 is MRHNA, CDR2 SNTAGT. The V end lost 5 bases, the J end lost 5 bases, and 12 bases lay between the germline ends. There are 13 residues in the CDR3. CDR3 in DNA: TGTGCCAGCAGTCAGGCCACAGGGTATGGCTACACCTTC. This gives the protein CASSQATGYGYTF.

The V and J genes are TRBV11-2 and TRBJ2-5; TRBD1 might be the D (6 bases). CDR3 size: 14 residues. Looked up from germline, CDR1 is SGHAT and CDR2 is FQNNGV. V shed 1 base and J shed 4 bases, with 10 bases lying between them. The DNA of the CDR3 is TGTGCCAGCAGCTTAGTTGGGGGCGGAGAGACCCAGTACTTC. It specifies CASSLVGGGETQYF.

This rearrangement joins TRBV28 to TRBJ1-6, with unresolved D. CDR3 length: 16 residues. Trimming stripped 3 bases from V and 7 bases from J, with 16 bases between. Germline CDR1 is MDHEN and CDR2 is SYDVKM. The CDR3 is CASSFGRPLGNSPLHF. In DNA form, the CDR3 reads TGTGCCAGCAGTTTTGGACGGCCCCTCGGGAATTCACCCCTCCACTTT.

The chain uses TRBV18 and TRBJ2-7; unclear D gene. This CDR3 is built from 15 residues. Trimming stripped 3 bases from V and 2 bases from J, with 14 bases between. CDR1 and CDR2 (germline): KGHSH, LQKENI. CDR3 sequence (DNA): TGTGCCAGCTCACCCTATGACATTCTCACCTACGAGCAGTACTTC. As protein: CASSPYDILTYEQYF.

The chain combines TRBV2 with TRBJ2-3; 13 positions match TRBD2. The germline V gene encodes CDR1 SNHLY and CDR2 FYNNEI. The CDR3 is 13 amino acids. V shed 8 bases and J 4 bases; nucleotides not matched to a gene: 0. In DNA, the CDR3 is TGTGCCAGCGGGACTAGCGGGGCAGATACGCAGTATTTT. The encoded protein is CASGTSGADTQYF. The full variable domain, in which reference TRBV2 and TRBJ2-3 provide the parts outside the CDR3, is EPEVTQTPSHQVTQMGQEVILRCVPISNHLYFYWYRQILGQKVEFLVSFYNNEISEKSEIFDDQFSVERPDGSNFTLKIRSTKLEDSAMYFCASGTSGADTQYFGPGTRLTVL.

In this sample, this clone turned up once. This chain joins TRBV12-1 and TRBJ1-2; TRBD1, the table's D call, lacks a check against the DNA. TRBV12-1 is marked as a pseudogene. This CDR3 comprises 15 residues. CDR3 loop: CASSPGTASNYGYTF. The DNA of the CDR3 is TGTGCCAGCAGCCCCGGGACAGCCTCTAACTATGGCTACACCTTC.

V and J are TRBV5-1 and TRBJ1-2, with D perhaps matching TRBD1 (5 bases). Deletions cut 4 bases from V and 6 bases from J, with 25 bases between. Germline V gene data show CDR1 as SGHRS and CDR2 as YFSETQ. This CDR3 contains 17 residues. CDR3 in amino acids: CASSNAGTGMGMNGYTF. The CDR3 DNA sequence: TGCGCCAGCAGCAATGCCGGGACGGGTATGGGGATGAATGGCTACACCTTC.

The chain carries TRBV25-1 and TRBJ1-1; D is undetermined. The V end was cut by 10 bases, the J end by 1 base, with 7 bases between. There are 11 residues in the CDR3. Per germline, CDR1 MGHDK and CDR2 SYGVNS. The CDR3 spells CATMGNTEAFF. The CDR3 DNA reads as TGTGCCACCATGGGGAACACTGAAGCTTTCTTT.

CDR3 nucleotides: TGTGCCTGGAACGGTTGGCAAGAGACCCAGTACTTC. It translates to CAWNGWQETQYF. This sequence joins TRBV30 and TRBJ2-5; D is undetermined. The CDR3 loop spans 12 amino acids. With 4 bases removed from V and 2 bases from J, the gap between germline ends came to 8 bases. CDR1 GTSNPN and CDR2 SVGIG come from the germline V gene (reference sequence). Full variable domain (missing parts from reference TRBV30 and TRBJ2-5): SQTIHQWPATLVQPVGSPLSLECTVEGTSNPNLYWYRQAAGRGLQLLFYSVGIGQISSEVPQNLSASRPQDRQFILSSKKLLLSDSGFYLCAWNGWQETQYFGPGTRLLVL.

The J gene is TRBJ2-1, the V gene TRBV4-3, with a weak D call TRBD1 (5 bases). The length of the CDR3 is 15 residues. The ends were cut back, 1 base at V and 0 bases at J, with 7 bases in the middle. In germline, CDR1 is LGHNA, CDR2 YSLEER. For the CDR3, the DNA is TGCGCCAGCAGCCAAGTTCAGGGCTCCTACAATGAGCAGTTCTTC. Translation gives CASSQVQGSYNEQFF.

V is TRBV7-9 and J is TRBJ2-5, with TRBD2 identical over 7 bases. V trimming: 3 bases; J trimming: 4 bases; junction bases outside the gene matches: 2. The CDR3 consists of 13 residues. Germline CDR1 SEHNR, CDR2 FQNEAQ (reference sequence). CDR3 region: CASSFSGGETQYF. As DNA, the CDR3 is TGTGCCAGCAGCTTCTCGGGGGGAGAGACCCAGTACTTC.

The V gene is TRBV2, the J gene TRBJ1-4, with D perhaps matching TRBD1 (6 bases). Trimming took 4 bases from V and 5 from J, leaving 20 bases between them. CDR3 size: 17 residues. CDR1 SNHLY and CDR2 FYNNEI come from the germline V gene. The CDR3 DNA reads as TGTGCCAGCAGTGGCAGGACAGCGCCAACTCGGAATGAAAAACTGTTTTTT. Its protein is CASSGRTAPTRNEKLFF.

This sequence joins TRBV27 and TRBJ2-3; a weak D match, TRBD1 (5 bases). Germline V lookup: CDR1 MNHEY, CDR2 SMNVEV (reference sequence). Trimming cost V 8 bases and J 3 bases, with 15 bases left between them. This CDR3 contains 14 residues. CDR3 sequence reads: CASGPVGQTDTQYF. CDR3 DNA sequence: TGTGCCAGCGGACCGGTGGGGCAGACAGATACGCAGTATTTT.

The CDR3 sequence is CASSATGATGELFF. The CDR3 DNA reads as TGTGCCAGCAGTGCCACAGGGGCCACCGGGGAGCTGTTTTTT. This sequence joins TRBV6-1 and TRBJ2-2; 7 nucleotides match TRBD1. V was clipped by 4 bases and J by 4 bases; unmatched bases: 3. The CDR3 is made up of 14 amino acids. Germline CDR1 MNHNS, CDR2 SASEGT.

The chain carries TRBV5-1 and TRBJ2-3; perhaps TRBD2 as D (7 bases). Germline V CDR1 and CDR2: SGHRS, YFSETQ. The CDR3 sequence is 14 residues long. The ends were cut back, 5 bases at V and 4 bases at J, with 14 bases in the middle. The CDR3 DNA is TGCGCCAGCAGTTTTACAGGGAGGGCAGATACGCAGTATTTT. Translating it yields CASSFTGRADTQYF.

The chain has TRBV5-1 and TRBJ1-6, with D maybe TRBD1 (5 bases). CDR3 length: 15 residues. The germline gives CDR1 SGHRS, CDR2 YFSETQ. The germline V and J ends were trimmed by 0 bases and 6 bases, with 10 bases remaining between them. The CDR3 bases are TGCGCCAGCAGCTTGGAGGGCAGGGTTAATTCACCCCTCCACTTT. Encoded protein: CASSLEGRVNSPLHF.

This rearrangement joins TRBV7-9 to TRBJ1-6; no firm D call. CDR1 is SEHNR, CDR2 FQNEAQ, per germline (reference sequence). The CDR3 runs 17 residues. The V end was cut by 5 bases, the J end by 8 bases, with 22 bases between. For the CDR3, the DNA is TGTGCCAGCAGCCTGCACAATGGGTGGACGGTTCATTCACCCCTCCACTTT. The encoded protein is CASSLHNGWTVHSPLHF.

The chain combines TRBV9 with TRBJ2-3, with TRBD1 matching over 7 bases. The CDR3 sequence is 16 residues long. Germline trimming cut 4 bases from V and 3 bases from J; bases unmatched to any gene: 11. Germline loops: CDR1 SGDLS, CDR2 YYNGEE. The CDR3 sequence: CASSLRPGTVTDTQYF. CDR3 nucleotide sequence: TGTGCCAGCAGCCTGAGACCCGGGACAGTGACAGATACGCAGTATTTT.

This chain uses TRBV5-4 with TRBJ2-1; D call uncertain. Looked up from germline, CDR1 is SGHNT and CDR2 is YYREEE (reference sequence). Between the trimmed V and J ends, which lost 4 bases and 3 bases, there was a span of 8 bases. The CDR3 is 13 residues long. CDR3 loop: CASSRAYYNEQFF. CDR3 nucleotides: TGTGCCAGCAGCCGGGCCTACTACAATGAGCAGTTCTTC.